These 32 T cell receptor beta chains originate from one sample sequenced in a study of identical twins. Via MiXCR, TCRdb re-called the 5' RACE reads, giving one row per CDR3 protein. Counted here are nearly 650,000 distinct CDR3 sequences, roughly 6.6% occurring once; the ten biggest clones make up 1.6%. These data were likewise used in another study, on yellow fever vaccine responses in identical twins.

Sequenced: PBMCs. These receptors came from a woman under 30 in good health.

The rearrangement joins TRBV29-1 to TRBJ2-7; perhaps TRBD2 as D (5 bases). Between the trimmed V and J ends, which lost 4 bases and 2 bases, there was a span of 12 bases. This CDR3 has 13 amino acids. In germline, CDR1 is SQVTM, CDR2 ANQGSEA. This CDR3 is CSVVEGRAYEQYF. In DNA, the CDR3 is TGCAGCGTTGTTGAGGGCCGCGCCTACGAGCAGTACTTC.

The table lists this clonotype with many counts. The V and J genes are TRBV9 and TRBJ1-6; a possible D gene is TRBD1 (5 bases). Germline CDR1 is SGDLS and CDR2 is YYNGEE. Trimming removed 0 bases at V and 0 bases at J, with 7 bases between. The CDR3 has 16 amino acids. In DNA, the CDR3 is TGTGCCAGCAGCGTAGACGACAGCTCCTATAATTCACCCCTCCACTTT. Its translation is CASSVDDSSYNSPLHF.

The table lists this clonotype with many counts. The gene calls are TRBV28 and TRBJ2-7, with D unclear. Trimming shortened V by 4 bases and J by 3 bases, and 13 bases separated the two germline ends. From germline, CDR1 is MDHEN and CDR2 SYDVKM. The CDR3 runs 14 residues. The CDR3 region has the DNA TGTGCCAGCAGTTCCCTCTTAAGGCTCTACGAGCAGTACTTC. It specifies CASSSLLRLYEQYF.

V and J are TRBV6-1 and TRBJ2-7; 13 nucleotides align to TRBD2. The CDR3 spans 17 residues. The V gene end was trimmed by 2 bases and the J gene end by 4 bases; junction bases not matched to a gene: 8. Germline lookup yields CDR1 MNHNS and CDR2 SASEGT. CDR3 protein: CASSELRTSGSRYEQYF. CDR3 in DNA: TGTGCCAGCAGTGAACTTCGGACTAGCGGGAGCCGGTACGAGCAGTACTTC.

This clonotype appeared many times. The J gene is TRBJ1-3, the V gene TRBV11-2; D is unclear. This CDR3 is 15 amino acids long. Germline CDR1 reads SGHAT; CDR2 reads FQNNGV. The V and J ends lost 0 bases and 2 bases respectively, with 8 bases between them. CDR3 protein: CASSLDLGTGNTIYF. In DNA, the CDR3 is TGTGCCAGCAGCTTAGATCTGGGGACTGGAAACACCATATATTTT.

The genes are TRBV5-1 and TRBJ1-2; tentative D call: TRBD1 (5 bases). The CDR3 is 13 residues long. Trimming took off 0 bases at V and 8 bases at J, with 11 bases between the two ends. Germline CDR1 reads SGHRS; CDR2 reads YFSETQ. The DNA of the CDR3 is TGCGCCAGCAGCTTGGATTCTCGGGGGGGCTACACCTTC. Translation: CASSLDSRGGYTF.

This clonotype was recorded many times. The genes are TRBV14 and TRBJ2-2; weak D call: TRBD2 (7 bases). Trimming shortened V by 8 bases and J by 1 base, and 11 bases separated the two germline ends. Germline CDR1 reads SGHDN; CDR2 reads FVKESK. The CDR3 is 14 amino acids. This CDR3 is CASRAGQNTGELFF. The CDR3 DNA is TGTGCCAGCCGAGCGGGACAGAACACCGGGGAGCTGTTTTTT.

This chain links TRBV20-1 with TRBJ1-5, with D perhaps matching TRBD1 (5 bases). Germline V lookup: CDR1 DFQATT, CDR2 SNEGSKA (reference sequence). Trimming took off 3 bases at V and 1 base at J, with 13 bases between the two ends. The CDR3 spans 15 residues. The CDR3 sequence is CSASGGDNSNQPQHF. CDR3 coding DNA: TGCAGTGCTAGTGGAGGGGATAACAGCAATCAGCCCCAGCATTTT.

The V call is TRBV18, the J call TRBJ1-1; 8 nucleotides align to TRBD1. This CDR3 spans 16 amino acids. The ends lost 3 bases at V and 5 bases at J; junction bases unmatched: 11. Germline lookup yields CDR1 KGHSH and CDR2 LQKENI. The CDR3 sequence is CASSPLTRTGWTEAFF. DNA of the CDR3: TGTGCCAGCTCACCTCTCACTCGGACAGGGTGGACTGAAGCTTTCTTT.

This clonotype came up many times. The rearrangement joins TRBV20-1 to TRBJ2-2; D is possibly TRBD1 or TRBD2 (6 bases each). The CDR3 has 14 amino acids. Per the germline V gene, CDR1 is DFQATT and CDR2 is SNEGSKA (reference sequence). The V gene lost 6 bases and the J gene lost 4 bases, with 15 bases spanning the gap. The CDR3 region has the DNA TGCAGTGCCCCATCGGGGGCGGTCACCGGGGAGCTGTTTTTT. This sequence encodes CSAPSGAVTGELFF.

In its sample, this clonotype was seen many times. CDR3 amino acids: CASSSTRGTIDEELFF. The CDR3, as DNA: TGTGCCAGCAGTTCCACGCGCGGGACAATCGATGAGGAGCTGTTTTTT. The rearrangement links TRBV28 to TRBJ2-2, with D tentatively TRBD1 or TRBD2 (6 bases each). The CDR3 is made up of 16 amino acids. V dropped 4 bases and J dropped 10 bases, with 22 bases sitting between them. CDR1 and CDR2 (germline): MDHEN, SYDVKM. Combining the CDR3 with reference TRBV28 and TRBJ2-2 gives the whole variable domain DVKVTQSSRYLVKRTGEKVFLECVQDMDHENMFWYRQDPGLGLRLIYFSYDVKMKEKGDIPEGYSVSREKKERFSLILESASTNQTSMYLCASSSTRGTIDEELFFGEGSRLTVL.

This clonotype was detected many times. J is TRBJ2-1 and V is TRBV5-6; D perhaps matches TRBD2 (6 bases). Deletions cut 1 base from V and 8 bases from J, with 16 bases between. This CDR3 region has 15 residues. Germline CDR1 is SGHDT and CDR2 is YYEEEE. The DNA of the CDR3 is TGTGCCAGCAGCTTGCTGGGCAGTAGGGAGGATGAGCAGTTCTTC. It yields the protein CASSLLGSREDEQFF.

This clonotype has a count of ten or more. This chain connects TRBV11-3 to TRBJ1-1; unclear D gene. The CDR3 runs to 12 residues. Germline CDR1 reads SGHNT; CDR2 reads YENEEA. Trimming cost V 7 bases and J 1 base, with 7 bases left between them. CDR3 in DNA: TGTGCCAGCAACCTGGGGAACACTGAAGCTTTCTTT. Translated: CASNLGNTEAFF. The variable domain in full, completed from reference TRBV11-3 and TRBJ1-1, reads EAGVVQSPRYKIIEKKQPVAFWCNPISGHNTLYWYLQNLGQGPELLIRYENEEAVDDSQLPKDRFSAERLKGVDSTLKIQPAELGDSAVYLCASNLGNTEAFFGQGTRLTVV.

A few counts support this clonotype. The rearrangement joins TRBV3-1 to TRBJ2-1; 8 bases agree with TRBD2. With V trimmed by 1 base and J by 9 bases, 14 bases remained unmatched. The CDR3 length is 17 residues. Germline-derived CDR1 and CDR2 are LGHDT and YNNKEL (reference sequence). CDR3 sequence reads: CASSQGAGTSGDGEQFF. CDR3 nucleotide sequence: TGTGCCAGCAGCCAAGGCGCCGGGACTAGTGGTGACGGTGAGCAGTTCTTC.

In this sample, this clonotype turned up a few times. The genes are TRBV12-3 or TRBV12-4 and TRBJ1-1; TRBD1 matches at 11 bases. This CDR3 region has 15 residues. The trim removed 4 bases at V and 0 bases at J, leaving 1 base unmatched. The CDR3 sequence is CASSWTGGLNTEAFF. The CDR3 DNA follows: TGTGCCAGCAGTTGGACAGGGGGCTTGAACACTGAAGCTTTCTTT.

This clonotype appeared many times. This rearrangement joins TRBV18 to TRBJ2-1, with a possible D match to TRBD1 (6 bases). This CDR3 comprises 13 residues. Germline CDR1 reads KGHSH; CDR2 reads LQKENI. The V and J ends lost 3 bases and 3 bases respectively, with 6 bases between them. CDR3 sequence reads: CASSPTGYNEQFF. CDR3 nucleotide sequence: TGTGCCAGCTCACCGACAGGCTACAATGAGCAGTTCTTC.

This clonotype was counted a few times. Here the CDR3 reads CATRTAGPFKETQYF. CDR3 in DNA: TGTGCCACTAGGACGGCAGGGCCTTTTAAAGAGACCCAGTACTTC. The rearrangement links TRBV28 to TRBJ2-5; D is perhaps TRBD1 (5 bases). The CDR3 consists of 15 residues. CDR1 and CDR2 (germline): MDHEN, SYDVKM. V gave up 10 bases and J gave up 3 bases, with 21 bases separating them.

The CDR3 spells CSARVTGATEAFF. As DNA, the CDR3 is TGCAGTGCTAGGGTGACAGGGGCCACTGAAGCTTTCTTT. The V gene is TRBV20-1, the J gene TRBJ1-1; 8 bases line up with TRBD1. CDR3 length equals 13 residues. V lost 3 bases and J lost 4; bases outside the gene matches: 4. Germline V lookup: CDR1 DFQATT, CDR2 SNEGSKA (reference sequence).

DNA of the CDR3: TGTGCCAGCAGTTTGTCAATGGAACCCCACTCCTACGAGCAGTACTTC. Protein sequence: CASSLSMEPHSYEQYF. This chain links TRBV28 with TRBJ2-7; D remains ambiguous. The CDR3 runs 16 residues. Germline CDR1 MDHEN, CDR2 SYDVKM. V was trimmed by 3 bases and J by 0 bases, leaving 15 bases between them.

This clonotype was detected many times. The chain couples TRBV6-4 to TRBJ2-6; D call uncertain. Trimming stripped 3 bases from V and 3 bases from J, with 3 bases between. The CDR3 covers 13 residues. Germline V gives CDR1 MRHNA, CDR2 SNTAGT. CDR3 sequence reads: CASSEGGANVLTF. In nucleotides, the CDR3 is TGTGCCAGCAGTGAAGGTGGGGCCAACGTCCTGACTTTC.

This clonotype has only a few counts. The genes are TRBV9 and TRBJ1-1, with D hard to call. Trimming removed 0 bases from V and 4 bases from J, with 10 bases in between. The CDR3 covers 14 residues. Germline V gene lookup returns CDR1 SGDLS and CDR2 YYNGEE. Written as DNA, the CDR3 is TGTGCCAGCAGCGTAGATGGGTTGCCCACTGAAGCTTTCTTT. Its protein product is CASSVDGLPTEAFF. The whole variable domain, remainder taken from reference TRBV9 and TRBJ1-1, is DSGVTQTPKHLITATGQRVTLRCSPRSGDLSVYWYQQSLDQGLQFLIQYYNGEERAKGNILERFSAQQFPDLHSELNLSSLELGDSALYFCASSVDGLPTEAFFGQGTRLTVV.

J is TRBJ1-1 and V is TRBV3-1, with D perhaps TRBD1 (5 bases). Germline values: CDR1 LGHDT, CDR2 YNNKEL (reference sequence). The CDR3 is made up of 14 amino acids. V gave up 4 bases and J gave up 1 base, with 10 bases separating them. The CDR3: CASSRFTGNTEAFF. Here the CDR3 DNA reads TGTGCCAGCAGCCGGTTCACAGGGAACACTGAAGCTTTCTTT.

In its sample, this clonotype was seen a few times. The gene calls are TRBV28 and TRBJ1-4, with TRBD1 as a possible D gene (6 bases). V lost 7 bases to trimming and J lost 2 bases, with 11 bases between them. This CDR3 is built from 14 residues. Germline values: CDR1 MDHEN, CDR2 SYDVKM. CDR3 nucleotides: TGTGCCAGCAATGGGGGGGCGACTAATGAAAAACTGTTTTTT. Translated: CASNGGATNEKLFF.

This clonotype was detected many times. The chain employs TRBV7-9 and TRBJ1-1; TRBD1 might be the D (6 bases). CDR1 SEHNR and CDR2 FQNEAQ come from the germline V gene (reference sequence). V was clipped by 2 bases and J by 5 bases, with 21 bases between them. The CDR3 has 17 amino acids. CDR3 sequence reads: CASSLFQGQNIPTEAFF. DNA of the CDR3: TGTGCCAGCAGCTTATTCCAGGGGCAAAATATCCCGACTGAAGCTTTCTTT.

The V call is TRBV6-2 or TRBV6-3, the J call TRBJ2-5, with D perhaps matching TRBD1 (5 bases). CDR1 is MNHEY, CDR2 SVGEGT, per germline. V lost 2 bases to trimming and J lost 3 bases, with 13 bases between them. The CDR3 contains 15 residues. CDR3 loop: CASSYVQGLKETQYF. In nucleotides, the CDR3 is TGTGCCAGCAGTTACGTTCAGGGATTAAAAGAGACCCAGTACTTC.

This clonotype has a count of ten or more. The germline gene is not matched at one end of the junction; a read error may be the cause. This chain links TRBV5-1 with TRBJ2-2; D might be TRBD2 (5 bases). The CDR3 spans 14 residues. Germline-derived CDR1 and CDR2 are SGHRS and YFSETQ. The CDR3 bases are TGTGCCAGCAGTTTAGGACTGCCTACCGGGGAGCTGTTTTTT. Translating gives CASSLGLPTGELFF.

This clonotype was seen at least ten times. The chain combines TRBV7-9 with TRBJ1-6; D possibly corresponds to TRBD1 (6 bases). The CDR3 runs to 14 residues. Germline values: CDR1 SEHNR, CDR2 FQNEAQ (reference sequence). With 1 base removed from V and 11 bases from J, the gap between germline ends came to 12 bases. CDR3 coding DNA: TGTGCCAGCAGCTTAGGTCAGGGGATGACACCCCTCCACTTT. As protein: CASSLGQGMTPLHF.

In the case of this clonotype: A much larger clone lies one base from this, so it may be a read error. V is TRBV7-8 and J is TRBJ2-6, with D tentatively TRBD1 (6 bases). This CDR3 spans 19 amino acids. Germline V gene lookup returns CDR1 SGHVS and CDR2 FQNEAQ. CDR3 sequence: CASNLVRDISHSGANVLTF. As DNA, the CDR3 is TGTGCCAGCAACTTAGTCCGGGACATCAGTCACTCTGGGGCCAACGTCCTGACTTTC.

This clonotype has only a few counts. V and J are TRBV29-1 and TRBJ2-5, with D possibly being TRBD1 (6 bases). This CDR3 has 16 residues. Trimming stripped 1 base from V and 2 bases from J, with 17 bases between. Germline values: CDR1 SQVTM, CDR2 ANQGSEA. CDR3 DNA sequence: TGCAGCGTTGAAGTGATCCCGGGACACCCTCAAGAGACCCAGTACTTC. This sequence encodes CSVEVIPGHPQETQYF.

The genes are TRBV28 and TRBJ1-1; D is ambiguous. V was pared by 4 bases and J by 11 bases, with 8 bases between. The CDR3 length is 10 residues. The germline gives CDR1 MDHEN, CDR2 SYDVKM. The CDR3 sequence: CASSSRIAFF. For the CDR3, the DNA is TGTGCCAGCAGTTCCCGTATCGCTTTCTTT.

The sample holds many counts of this clonotype. This chain connects TRBV25-1 to TRBJ2-5; TRBD2 matches at 9 bases. Germline assignment: CDR1 MGHDK and CDR2 SYGVNS. The CDR3 runs to 18 residues. V shed 4 bases and J 5 bases; nucleotides not matched to a gene: 17. CDR3 in DNA: TGTGCCAGCAGTGTGTCTCGGGGTAGCGGGAGAGGAGGGGAGACCCAGTACTTC. It translates to CASSVSRGSGRGGETQYF.

Many counts were recorded for this clonotype. The chain recombines TRBV29-1 with TRBJ2-3; D possibly corresponds to TRBD1 (5 bases). Germline lookup yields CDR1 SQVTM and CDR2 ANQGSEA. The CDR3 runs to 10 residues. V lost 5 bases and J 6 bases, leaving 6 bases between the germline ends. The CDR3 region has the DNA TGCAGCGTTAGGGGCGATACGCAGTATTTT. Translating it yields CSVRGDTQYF.